The 32 T cell receptor beta chains reported below all come from one sample, sequenced in a study of T cell responses to AZD1222 COVID-19 vaccine. The data were produced by immunoSEQ multiplex PCR, yet TCRdb's version contains in-frame clones alone and is incomplete. The table includes some 92,000 clones, approximately 91% detected once. This specimen was peripheral blood, taken on day 0 of AZD1222 vaccination. These receptors were collected from an adult in good health.

The genes are TRBV5-1 and TRBJ1-6, with no clear D. CDR1 is SGHRS, CDR2 YFSETQ, per germline. V gave up 0 bases and J gave up 7 bases, with 11 bases separating them. The CDR3 runs 15 residues. This CDR3 is CASSLAEGGNSPLHF. CDR3 bases: TGCGCCAGCAGCTTGGCCGAGGGAGGCAATTCACCCCTCCACTTT.

The chain carries TRBV5-1 and TRBJ1-5; tentative D call: TRBD1 (5 bases). The CDR3 contains 17 residues. The germline gives CDR1 SGHRS, CDR2 YFSETQ. V was trimmed by 3 bases and J by 0 bases, leaving 16 bases between them. The CDR3 reads CASSYDSPLYSNQPQHF. The CDR3, as DNA: TGCGCCAGCAGCTATGACAGCCCCCTGTATAGCAATCAGCCCCAGCATTTT.

This clone was detected once. The chain is built from TRBV5-1 and TRBJ1-1; no clear D. Germline V CDR1 and CDR2: SGHRS, YFSETQ. The CDR3 totals 15 residues. V was shortened by 4 bases and J by 11 bases, with 24 bases between the two germline ends. For the CDR3, the DNA is TGCGCCAGCAGCGATGTGCCTCTCCCGGGAAGAGAGGCTTTCTTT. It yields the protein CASSDVPLPGREAFF. The full variable domain, with the rest looked up from reference TRBV5-1 and TRBJ1-1, is KAGVTQTPRYLIKTRGQQVTLSCSPISGHRSVSWYQQTPGQGLQFLFEYFSETQRNKGNFPGRFSGRQFSNSRSEMNVSTLELGDSALYLCASSDVPLPGREAFFGQGTRLTVV.

This chain links TRBV12-3 or TRBV12-4 with TRBJ1-1; unclear D gene. Trimming left V 5 bases short and J 8 bases short, with 15 bases between. The CDR3 spans 13 residues. Written as DNA, the CDR3 is TGTGCCAGCAGTCACCTCCCTTCCCGGGAAGCTTTCTTT. It specifies CASSHLPSREAFF.

The CDR3 region has the DNA TGCGCCAGCAGCTCCGGGACAGAAAGCAATCAGCCCCAGCATTTT. Its protein product is CASSSGTESNQPQHF. The genes are TRBV5-1 and TRBJ1-5; TRBD1 matches at 7 bases. The CDR3 runs to 15 residues. CDR1 is SGHRS, CDR2 YFSETQ, per germline. The ends lost 3 bases at V and 1 base at J; junction bases unmatched: 4.

The chain joins TRBV18 to TRBJ1-1; D gene unclear. The CDR3 has 14 residues. Trimming removed 6 bases at V and 1 base at J, with 12 bases between. Germline V gene lookup returns CDR1 KGHSH and CDR2 LQKENI. In nucleotides, the CDR3 is TGTGCCAGCTCCCCCGCGGGCCGGAACACTGAAGCTTTCTTT. Its translation: CASSPAGRNTEAFF.

This clone was picked up one time. This chain uses TRBV5-1 with TRBJ1-2; 10 nucleotides align to TRBD1. CDR3 size: 13 residues. V lost 0 bases to trimming and J lost 13 bases; unmatched junction nucleotides: 6. In germline, CDR1 is SGHRS, CDR2 YFSETQ. This CDR3 is CASSLGQGARGTF. In DNA, the CDR3 is TGCGCCAGCAGCTTGGGACAGGGGGCGCGTGGCACCTTC. Variable domain in full (rest from reference TRBV5-1 and TRBJ1-2): KAGVTQTPRYLIKTRGQQVTLSCSPISGHRSVSWYQQTPGQGLQFLFEYFSETQRNKGNFPGRFSGRQFSNSRSEMNVSTLELGDSALYLCASSLGQGARGTFGSGTRLTVV.

The chain couples TRBV28 to TRBJ2-2; 12 bases match TRBD2. Germline lookup yields CDR1 MDHEN and CDR2 SYDVKM. V was clipped by 4 bases and J by 3 bases; unmatched bases: 6. The CDR3 totals 17 residues. Written as DNA, the CDR3 is TGTGCCAGCAGTTCCTCTAGACTAGCGGGGGACACCGGGGAGCTGTTTTTT. Translating it yields CASSSSRLAGDTGELFF.

The CDR3 sequence is CASSLVQGARDYGYTF. The CDR3 DNA sequence: TGCGCCAGCAGCTTGGTACAGGGGGCGCGAGACTATGGCTACACCTTC. The chain links TRBV5-1 to TRBJ1-2; 9 positions match TRBD1. This CDR3 spans 16 amino acids. V gave up 0 bases and J gave up 3 bases; unmatched junction bases: 6. CDR1 SGHRS and CDR2 YFSETQ come from the germline V gene.

This chain links TRBV5-1 with TRBJ2-6; 10 bases line up with TRBD2. V trimming: 2 bases; J trimming: 3 bases; junction bases outside the gene matches: 5. This CDR3 is built from 17 residues. Germline CDR1 reads SGHRS; CDR2 reads YFSETQ. CDR3 region: CASSFSSGRNGANVLTF. CDR3 coding DNA: TGCGCCAGCAGCTTTTCTAGCGGGAGAAATGGGGCCAACGTCCTGACTTTC. Using reference TRBV5-1 and TRBJ2-6 for the parts outside the CDR3, the full variable domain is KAGVTQTPRYLIKTRGQQVTLSCSPISGHRSVSWYQQTPGQGLQFLFEYFSETQRNKGNFPGRFSGRQFSNSRSEMNVSTLELGDSALYLCASSFSSGRNGANVLTFGAGSRLTVL.

The chain recombines TRBV19 with TRBJ1-4; 8 nucleotides line up with TRBD1. This CDR3 region has 16 residues. The V segment lost 4 bases and the J segment 1 base; nucleotides outside the gene matches: 5. The germline V gene has CDR1 LNHDA and CDR2 SQIVND (reference sequence). The CDR3 DNA reads as TGTGCCAGTAGTAGGACAGGGAGAGGAACTAATGAAAAACTGTTTTTT. The encoded protein is CASSRTGRGTNEKLFF.

The genes are TRBV2 and TRBJ1-5; a possible D gene is TRBD1 (5 bases). Trimming pared 3 bases from V and 4 bases from J, leaving 10 bases between. The CDR3 runs 14 residues. Germline V lookup: CDR1 SNHLY, CDR2 FYNNEI. The CDR3 DNA is TGTGCCAGCAGTGATCAGGGCATGAATCAGCCCCAGCATTTT. This encodes CASSDQGMNQPQHF.

This chain uses TRBV14 with TRBJ1-1; D remains unclear. Looked up from germline, CDR1 is SGHDN and CDR2 is FVKESK. V shed 2 bases and J shed 3 bases, with 7 bases lying between them. CDR3 length: 13 amino acids. CDR3 bases: TGTGCCAGCAGCCAATCGTTCCACACTGAAGCTTTCTTT. Amino acid sequence: CASSQSFHTEAFF.

The CDR3 nucleotides are TGTGCCAGCAGTGACCGACAGGGCTCTGGGGCCAACGTCCTGACTTTC. This sequence encodes CASSDRQGSGANVLTF. The genes are TRBV6-4 and TRBJ2-6, with 7 bases that match TRBD1. Germline V gene data show CDR1 as MRHNA and CDR2 as SNTAGT. V lost 2 bases, J lost 0 bases, and 1 base stayed unmatched. The CDR3 runs 16 residues.

The rearrangement joins TRBV19 to TRBJ1-2, with a possible D match to TRBD1 (5 bases). Trimming cost V 6 bases and J 5 bases, with 13 bases left between them. CDR3 length: 13 residues. Per the germline V gene, CDR1 is LNHDA and CDR2 is SQIVND (reference sequence). CDR3 DNA sequence: TGTGCCAGTAGCCCCCGGGGGGATTATGGCTACACCTTC. Translation gives CASSPRGDYGYTF.

The chain is built from TRBV9 and TRBJ1-6; 9 bases agree with TRBD1. This CDR3 is 15 amino acids long. J lost 7 bases, V lost 3 bases, and 5 bases had no gene match. The germline V gene encodes CDR1 SGDLS and CDR2 YYNGEE. The DNA for the CDR3 is TGTGCCAGCAGCGAGGGACAGGGTATGAATTCACCCCTCCACTTT. Residues: CASSEGQGMNSPLHF.

The chain carries TRBV28 and TRBJ1-6, with TRBD1 identical over 7 bases. CDR3 length: 15 amino acids. The V segment lost 3 bases and the J segment 9 bases; nucleotides outside the gene matches: 8. CDR1 and CDR2 (germline): MDHEN, SYDVKM. CDR3 sequence: CASSFNRGFSSPLHF. CDR3 sequence (DNA): TGTGCCAGCAGTTTCAACAGGGGATTTAGTTCACCCCTCCACTTT.

This clone was recorded once. This chain links TRBV9 with TRBJ1-3; D gene ambiguous. The CDR3 has 14 amino acids. The V end lost 6 bases, the J end lost 3 bases, and 13 bases lay between the germline ends. CDR1 and CDR2 from the germline V gene are SGDLS and YYNGEE. The chain's CDR3 is CASTERESGNTIYF. CDR3 DNA sequence: TGTGCCAGCACCGAAAGGGAGAGTGGAAACACCATATATTTT.

This clone has just a few counts. The same CDR3 arises from other DNA sequences in this sample as well. The V gene is TRBV27, the J gene TRBJ1-1; weak D call: TRBD1 (5 bases). The CDR3 runs 14 residues. Germline CDR1 reads MNHEY; CDR2 reads SMNVEV (reference sequence). Trimming removed 0 bases from V and 4 bases from J, with 9 bases in between. The DNA of the CDR3 is TGTGCCAGCAGTTTATCCAGGGTTGGCACTGAAGCTTTCTTT. This sequence encodes CASSLSRVGTEAFF.

The chain has TRBV5-1 and TRBJ1-6; perhaps TRBD1 as D (5 bases). CDR1 is SGHRS, CDR2 YFSETQ, per germline. The V gene lost 0 bases and the J gene lost 10 bases, with 11 bases spanning the gap. The CDR3 totals 14 residues. CDR3 coding DNA: TGCGCCAGCAGCTTGGGCCAGGGTCAATCACCCCTCCACTTT. It translates to CASSLGQGQSPLHF.

This chain joins TRBV27 and TRBJ2-7; TRBD2 might be the D (7 bases). Germline V gene sequence: CDR1 MNHEY, CDR2 SMNVEV (reference sequence). The CDR3 spans 15 residues. The V and J ends lost 3 bases and 0 bases respectively, with 12 bases between them. The CDR3 loop reads CASSFGGGGSYEQYF. The CDR3 DNA sequence: TGTGCCAGCAGTTTCGGCGGGGGCGGCTCCTACGAGCAGTACTTC.

V and J are TRBV3-1 (or the pseudogene TRBV3-2) and TRBJ2-5; 8 bases line up with TRBD2. The CDR3 consists of 19 residues. Trimming at V came to 2 bases and at J to 2 bases, leaving 16 bases not matched to a gene. Germline CDR1 and CDR2: LGHDT and YNNKEL (reference sequence). CDR3 protein: CASSQPLESAGESQETQYF. CDR3 nucleotides: TGTGCCAGCAGCCAACCCCTTGAGTCAGCGGGGGAATCACAAGAGACCCAGTACTTC.

As DNA, the CDR3 is TGCAGCGTTGCGACAGGGGAAGGGTCCTACGAGCAGTACTTC. Translating it yields CSVATGEGSYEQYF. The rearrangement links TRBV29-1 to TRBJ2-7, with 8 bases fitting TRBD1. Trimming took 4 bases from V and 1 from J; bases not matched to a gene: 6. The CDR3 runs 14 residues. Germline CDR1 SQVTM, CDR2 ANQGSEA.

V is TRBV5-5 and J is TRBJ2-3; D is uncertain. Trimming removed 4 bases at V and 0 bases at J, with 9 bases between. The CDR3 spans 14 residues. Germline CDR1 and CDR2: SGHKS and YYEKEE (reference sequence). The DNA for the CDR3 is TGTGCCAGCAGCCCCCAAACTAGCACAGATACGCAGTATTTT. This gives the protein CASSPQTSTDTQYF.

This clone was observed a single time. The V gene is TRBV4-2, the J gene TRBJ2-5, with D possibly matching TRBD1 (6 bases). Germline CDR1 and CDR2: LGHNA and YNFKEQ. CDR3 length: 17 residues. V gave up 0 bases and J gave up 5 bases, with 19 bases separating them. In DNA form, the CDR3 reads TGTGCCAGCAGCCAAGATCTGGAGAGGGGGTTGCGGGAGACCCAGTACTTC. Its protein product is CASSQDLERGLRETQYF.

This rearrangement joins TRBV7-9 to TRBJ2-7, with TRBD2 as a possible D gene (6 bases). V lost 7 bases, J lost 9 bases, and 13 bases lay in between. The germline V gene encodes CDR1 SEHNR and CDR2 FQNEAQ (reference sequence). This CDR3 comprises 11 residues. The CDR3 protein is CASTRGKGQYF. CDR3 sequence (DNA): TGTGCCAGCACCCGGGGGAAAGGGCAGTACTTC.

This rearrangement joins TRBV6-5 to TRBJ2-2, with 7 nucleotides matching TRBD1. The CDR3 is 13 amino acids. The trim removed 4 bases at V and 4 bases at J, leaving 0 bases unmatched. Germline V gene sequence: CDR1 MNHEY, CDR2 SVGAGI. The CDR3 coding sequence is TGTGCCAGCAGTTGGACAGGCACCGGGGAGCTGTTTTTT. Protein: CASSWTGTGELFF.

The chain is built from TRBV7-2 and TRBJ2-7; TRBD2 matches 7 bases. Germline V CDR1 and CDR2: SGHTA, FQGNSA. After removal of 4 bases from V and 2 bases from J, the junction contained 2 bases not matched to a gene. The CDR3 has 13 residues. The CDR3: CASSSGLAYEQYF. The CDR3 DNA is TGTGCCAGCAGCTCCGGACTAGCCTACGAGCAGTACTTC.

The chain couples TRBV10-3 to TRBJ2-5, with TRBD1 matching 9 bases. CDR1 ENHRY and CDR2 SYGVKD come from the germline V gene. Unmatched junction bases numbered 7, after V lost 9 bases and J lost 2 bases. The CDR3 consists of 14 residues. The CDR3 protein is CAIKKGQGQETQYF. The CDR3 bases are TGTGCCATAAAAAAAGGACAGGGGCAAGAGACCCAGTACTTC.

The rearrangement uses TRBV7-2 and TRBJ1-5; 10 nucleotides match TRBD1. The V segment lost 5 bases and the J segment 4 bases; nucleotides outside the gene matches: 8. Germline V gives CDR1 SGHTA, CDR2 FQGNSA. This CDR3 contains 16 residues. CDR3 coding DNA: TGTGCCAGCAGCCAGAGGACAGGGGGTGGGAATCAGCCCCAGCATTTT. Translating gives CASSQRTGGGNQPQHF.

The rearrangement uses TRBV7-9 and TRBJ1-5; TRBD1 might be the D (5 bases). The CDR3 sequence is 14 residues long. The V and J ends lost 5 bases and 2 bases respectively, with 10 bases between them. Looked up from germline, CDR1 is SEHNR and CDR2 is FQNEAQ (reference sequence). CDR3 in amino acids: CASSDTGGNQPQHF. The CDR3 coding sequence is TGTGCCAGCAGCGACACAGGAGGCAATCAGCCCCAGCATTTT.

The J gene is TRBJ1-2, the V gene TRBV3-1 (or the pseudogene TRBV3-2); D not resolved. The germline CDR1 and CDR2 sequences are LGHDT and YNNKEL (reference sequence). The CDR3 length is 15 residues. V lost 1 base and J 0 bases, leaving 9 bases between the germline ends. CDR3 DNA: TGTGCCAGCAGCCAAGTGCAGCGAGCTAACTATGGCTACACCTTC. Encoded protein: CASSQVQRANYGYTF.